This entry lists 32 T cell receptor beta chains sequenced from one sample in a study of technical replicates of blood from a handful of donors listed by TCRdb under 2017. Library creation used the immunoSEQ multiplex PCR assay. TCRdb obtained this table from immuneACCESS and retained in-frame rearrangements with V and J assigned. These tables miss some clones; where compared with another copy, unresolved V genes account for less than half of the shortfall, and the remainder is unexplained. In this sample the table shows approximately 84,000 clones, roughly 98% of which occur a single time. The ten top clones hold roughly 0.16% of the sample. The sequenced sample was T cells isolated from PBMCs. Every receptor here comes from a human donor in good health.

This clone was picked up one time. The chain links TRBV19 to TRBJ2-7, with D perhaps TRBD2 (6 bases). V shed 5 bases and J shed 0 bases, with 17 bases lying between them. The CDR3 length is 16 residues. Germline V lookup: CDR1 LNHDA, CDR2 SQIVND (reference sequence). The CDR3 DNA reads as TGTGCCAGTAGTGTCTCCGGAGGGGATGGCTCCTACGAGCAGTACTTC. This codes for CASSVSGGDGSYEQYF.

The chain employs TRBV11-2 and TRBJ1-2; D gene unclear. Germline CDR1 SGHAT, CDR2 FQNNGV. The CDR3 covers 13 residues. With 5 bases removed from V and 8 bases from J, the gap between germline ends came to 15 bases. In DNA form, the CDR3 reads TGTGCCAGCAGCCAGGAGGCGGGAACCGGCTACACCTTC. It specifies CASSQEAGTGYTF.

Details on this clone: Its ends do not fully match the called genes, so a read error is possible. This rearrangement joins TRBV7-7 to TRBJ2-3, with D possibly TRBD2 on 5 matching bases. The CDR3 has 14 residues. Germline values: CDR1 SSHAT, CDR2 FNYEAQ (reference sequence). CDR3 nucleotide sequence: TGTGCTAGCAGCCTCGGACTGAACACAGATACGCAGTATTTT. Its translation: CASSLGLNTDTQYF.

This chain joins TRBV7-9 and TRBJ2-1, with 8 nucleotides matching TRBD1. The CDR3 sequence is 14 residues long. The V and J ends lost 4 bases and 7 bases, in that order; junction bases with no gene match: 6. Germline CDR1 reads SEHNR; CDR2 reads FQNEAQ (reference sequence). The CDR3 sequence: CASSSGTGRNEQFF. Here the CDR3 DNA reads TGTGCCAGCAGCTCCGGGACAGGTAGAAATGAGCAGTTCTTC.

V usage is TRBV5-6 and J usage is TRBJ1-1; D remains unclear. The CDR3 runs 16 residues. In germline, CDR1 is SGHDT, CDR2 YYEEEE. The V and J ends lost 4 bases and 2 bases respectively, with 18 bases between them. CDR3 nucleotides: TGTGCCAGCAGCCCCCTCTCCCGGGGAGCAAACACTGAAGCTTTCTTT. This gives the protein CASSPLSRGANTEAFF.

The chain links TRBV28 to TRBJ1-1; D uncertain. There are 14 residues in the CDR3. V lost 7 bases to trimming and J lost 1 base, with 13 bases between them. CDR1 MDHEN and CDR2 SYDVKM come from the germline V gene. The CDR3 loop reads CASKVFAANTEAFF. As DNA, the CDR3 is TGTGCCAGCAAAGTCTTTGCGGCGAACACTGAAGCTTTCTTT.

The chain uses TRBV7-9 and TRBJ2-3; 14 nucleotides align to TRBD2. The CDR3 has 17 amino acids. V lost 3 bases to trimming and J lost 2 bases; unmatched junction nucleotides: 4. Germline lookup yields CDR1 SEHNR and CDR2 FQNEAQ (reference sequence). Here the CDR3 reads CASSFPGLAGVTDTQYF. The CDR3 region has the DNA TGTGCCAGCAGCTTTCCGGGACTAGCGGGGGTCACAGATACGCAGTATTTT.

The CDR3 DNA is TGTGCCAGCAGGGTGACGGGGGGCCCTGATGGCTACACCTTC. It translates to CASRVTGGPDGYTF. V is TRBV28 and J is TRBJ1-2, with a possible D match to TRBD1 (6 bases). Trimming shortened V by 6 bases and J by 6 bases, and 17 bases separated the two germline ends. The CDR3 has 14 residues. CDR1 is MDHEN and CDR2 is SYDVKM in the germline V gene.

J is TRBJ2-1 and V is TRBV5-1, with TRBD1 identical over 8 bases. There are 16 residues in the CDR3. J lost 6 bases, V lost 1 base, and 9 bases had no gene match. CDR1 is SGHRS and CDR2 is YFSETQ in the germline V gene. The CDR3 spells CASSLRRDRSSNEQFF. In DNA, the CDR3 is TGCGCCAGCAGCTTGCGCCGGGACAGGTCCAGCAATGAGCAGTTCTTC. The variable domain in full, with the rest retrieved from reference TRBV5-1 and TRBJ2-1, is KAGVTQTPRYLIKTRGQQVTLSCSPISGHRSVSWYQQTPGQGLQFLFEYFSETQRNKGNFPGRFSGRQFSNSRSEMNVSTLELGDSALYLCASSLRRDRSSNEQFFGPGTRLTVL.

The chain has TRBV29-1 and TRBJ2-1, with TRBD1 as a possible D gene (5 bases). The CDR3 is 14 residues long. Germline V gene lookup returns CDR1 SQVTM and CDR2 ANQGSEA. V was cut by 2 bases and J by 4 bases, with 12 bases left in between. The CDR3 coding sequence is TGCAGCGTTGAACTCCCTACAGGATACAATGAGCAGTTCTTC. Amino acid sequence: CSVELPTGYNEQFF.

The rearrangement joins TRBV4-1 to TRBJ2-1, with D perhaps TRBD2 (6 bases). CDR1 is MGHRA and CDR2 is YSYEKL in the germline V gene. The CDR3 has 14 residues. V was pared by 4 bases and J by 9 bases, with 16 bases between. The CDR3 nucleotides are TGCGCCAGCAGCCCCATGCCCCCCGGGGGTGAGCAGTTCTTC. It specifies CASSPMPPGGEQFF.

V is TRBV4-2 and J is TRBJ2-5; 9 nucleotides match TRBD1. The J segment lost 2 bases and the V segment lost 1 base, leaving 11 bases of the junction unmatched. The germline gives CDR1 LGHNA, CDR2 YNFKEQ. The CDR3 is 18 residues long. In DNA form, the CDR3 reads TGTGCCAGCAGCCAAGTGACGGGACAGGGAGATGTTCAAGAGACCCAGTACTTC. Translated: CASSQVTGQGDVQETQYF.

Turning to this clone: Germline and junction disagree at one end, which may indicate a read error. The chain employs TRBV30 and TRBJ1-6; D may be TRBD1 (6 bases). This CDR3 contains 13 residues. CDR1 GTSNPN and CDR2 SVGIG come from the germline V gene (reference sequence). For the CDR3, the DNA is TGTGCCGGGAGGGGACACAGGAATTCACCCCTCCACTTT. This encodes CAGRGHRNSPLHF.

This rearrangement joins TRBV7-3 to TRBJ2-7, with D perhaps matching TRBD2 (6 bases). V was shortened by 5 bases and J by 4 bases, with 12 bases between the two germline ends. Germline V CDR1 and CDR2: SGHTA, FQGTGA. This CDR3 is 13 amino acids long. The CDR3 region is CASSPGGPYEQYF. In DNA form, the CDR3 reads TGTGCCAGCAGCCCCGGGGGTCCGTACGAGCAGTACTTC. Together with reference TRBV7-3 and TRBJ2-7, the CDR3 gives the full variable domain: GAGVSQTPSNKVTEKGKYVELRCDPISGHTALYWYRQSLGQGPEFLIYFQGTGAADDSGLPNDRFFAVRPEGSVSTLKIQRTERGDSAVYLCASSPGGPYEQYFGPGTRLTVT.

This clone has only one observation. The CDR3 DNA sequence: TGCGCCAGCAGCTCGGGACTAGCGGACTATCGGGGGCAGTTCTTC. Residues: CASSSGLADYRGQFF. This chain links TRBV5-1 with TRBJ2-1; 11 bases agree with TRBD2. CDR1 SGHRS and CDR2 YFSETQ come from the germline V gene. The length of the CDR3 is 15 residues. Trimming took 3 bases from V and 12 from J; bases not matched to a gene: 11.

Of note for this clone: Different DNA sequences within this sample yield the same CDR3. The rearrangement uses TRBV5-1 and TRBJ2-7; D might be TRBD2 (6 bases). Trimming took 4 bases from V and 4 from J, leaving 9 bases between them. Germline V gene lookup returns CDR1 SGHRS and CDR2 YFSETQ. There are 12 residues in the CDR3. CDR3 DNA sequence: TGCGCCAGCAGCCCCGGGGGATACGAGCAGTACTTC. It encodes CASSPGGYEQYF.

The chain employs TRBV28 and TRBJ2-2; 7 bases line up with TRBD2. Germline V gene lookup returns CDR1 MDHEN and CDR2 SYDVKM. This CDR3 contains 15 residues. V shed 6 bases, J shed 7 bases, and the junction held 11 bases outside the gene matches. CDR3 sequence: CASSAPGVAGGELFF. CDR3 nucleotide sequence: TGTGCCAGCAGCGCTCCCGGAGTAGCGGGCGGGGAGCTGTTTTTT.

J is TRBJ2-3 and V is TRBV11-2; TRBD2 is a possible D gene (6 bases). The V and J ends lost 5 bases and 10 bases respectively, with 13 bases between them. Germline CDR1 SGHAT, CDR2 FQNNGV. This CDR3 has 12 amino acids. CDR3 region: CASSTRLVPQYF. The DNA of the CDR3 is TGTGCCAGCAGCACTAGACTAGTACCGCAGTATTTT.

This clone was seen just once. CDR3 sequence (DNA): TGTGCCAGCAGCCAAATTACAGGGGGACGAGGCTATGGCTACACCTTC. Protein product: CASSQITGGRGYGYTF. The chain couples TRBV14 to TRBJ1-2; 8 bases are a match to TRBD1. The CDR3 is 16 residues long. The germline V gene has CDR1 SGHDN and CDR2 FVKESK. The V gene end was trimmed by 2 bases and the J gene end by 4 bases; junction bases not matched to a gene: 9.

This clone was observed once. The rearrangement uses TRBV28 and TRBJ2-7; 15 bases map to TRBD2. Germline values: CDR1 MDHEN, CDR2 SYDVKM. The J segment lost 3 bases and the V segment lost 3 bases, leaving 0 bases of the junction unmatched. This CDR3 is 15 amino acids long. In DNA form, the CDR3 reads TGTGCCAGCAGTTTGGGACTAGCGGGAGGCTACGAGCAGTACTTC. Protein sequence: CASSLGLAGGYEQYF. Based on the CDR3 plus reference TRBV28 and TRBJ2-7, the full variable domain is DVKVTQSSRYLVKRTGEKVFLECVQDMDHENMFWYRQDPGLGLRLIYFSYDVKMKEKGDIPEGYSVSREKKERFSLILESASTNQTSMYLCASSLGLAGGYEQYFGPGTRLTVT.

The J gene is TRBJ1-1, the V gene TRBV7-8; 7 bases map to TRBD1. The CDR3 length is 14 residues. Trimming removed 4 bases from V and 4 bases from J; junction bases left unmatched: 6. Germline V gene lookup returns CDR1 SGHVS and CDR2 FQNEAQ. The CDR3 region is CASSSRTGSTEAFF. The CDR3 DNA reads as TGTGCCAGCAGCTCGCGGACAGGCAGCACTGAAGCTTTCTTT.

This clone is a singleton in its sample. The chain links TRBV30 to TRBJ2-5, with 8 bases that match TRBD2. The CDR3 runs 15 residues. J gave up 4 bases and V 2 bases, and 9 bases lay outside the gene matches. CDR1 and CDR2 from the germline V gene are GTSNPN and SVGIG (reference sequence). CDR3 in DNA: TGTGCCTGGAGTCTATCGGGGGGGCCTTTAGAGACCCAGTACTTC. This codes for CAWSLSGGPLETQYF.

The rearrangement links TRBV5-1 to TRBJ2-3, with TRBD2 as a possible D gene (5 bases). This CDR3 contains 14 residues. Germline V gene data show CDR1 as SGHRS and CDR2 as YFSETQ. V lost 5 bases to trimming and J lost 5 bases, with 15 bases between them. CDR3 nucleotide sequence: TGCGCCAGCAGGGACCCCAGCGGAGGAGATACGCAGTATTTT. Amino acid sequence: CASRDPSGGDTQYF.

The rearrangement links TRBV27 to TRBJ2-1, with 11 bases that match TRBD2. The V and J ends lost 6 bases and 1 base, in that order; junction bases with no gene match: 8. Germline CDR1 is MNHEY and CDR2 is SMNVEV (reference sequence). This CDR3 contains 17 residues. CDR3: CASSSPTSGSSYNEQFF. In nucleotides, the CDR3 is TGTGCCAGCAGCTCCCCCACTAGCGGGAGTTCCTACAATGAGCAGTTCTTC.

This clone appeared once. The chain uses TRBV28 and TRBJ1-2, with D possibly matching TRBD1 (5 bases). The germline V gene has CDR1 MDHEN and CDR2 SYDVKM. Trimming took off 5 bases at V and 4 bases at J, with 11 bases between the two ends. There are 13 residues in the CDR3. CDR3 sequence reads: CASSTGTTYGYTF. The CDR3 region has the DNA TGTGCCAGCAGTACCGGGACTACCTATGGCTACACCTTC.

The CDR3, as DNA: TGCGCCAGCAGCGAGGACATGCGGACCCAGTACTTC. It translates to CASSEDMRTQYF. V gene TRBV5-1 combines with J gene TRBJ2-5; D might be TRBD1 (5 bases). In germline, CDR1 is SGHRS, CDR2 YFSETQ. V lost 4 bases and J lost 7, with 11 bases in between. The CDR3 has 12 amino acids. The variable domain in full, completed from reference TRBV5-1 and TRBJ2-5, reads KAGVTQTPRYLIKTRGQQVTLSCSPISGHRSVSWYQQTPGQGLQFLFEYFSETQRNKGNFPGRFSGRQFSNSRSEMNVSTLELGDSALYLCASSEDMRTQYFGPGTRLLVL.

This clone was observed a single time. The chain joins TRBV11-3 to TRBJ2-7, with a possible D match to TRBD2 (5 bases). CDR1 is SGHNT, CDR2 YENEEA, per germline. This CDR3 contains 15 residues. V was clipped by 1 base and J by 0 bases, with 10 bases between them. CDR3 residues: CASSLAGTGSYEQYF. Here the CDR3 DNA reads TGTGCCAGCAGCTTAGCGGGAACGGGCTCCTACGAGCAGTACTTC. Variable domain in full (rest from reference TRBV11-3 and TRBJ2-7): EAGVVQSPRYKIIEKKQPVAFWCNPISGHNTLYWYLQNLGQGPELLIRYENEEAVDDSQLPKDRFSAERLKGVDSTLKIQPAELGDSAVYLCASSLAGTGSYEQYFGPGTRLTVT.

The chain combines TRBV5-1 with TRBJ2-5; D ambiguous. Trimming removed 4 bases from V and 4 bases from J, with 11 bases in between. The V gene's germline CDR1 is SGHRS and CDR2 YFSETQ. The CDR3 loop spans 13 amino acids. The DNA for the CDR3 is TGCGCCAGCAGCGCAAGCACGTCAGAGACCCAGTACTTC. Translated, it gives CASSASTSETQYF.

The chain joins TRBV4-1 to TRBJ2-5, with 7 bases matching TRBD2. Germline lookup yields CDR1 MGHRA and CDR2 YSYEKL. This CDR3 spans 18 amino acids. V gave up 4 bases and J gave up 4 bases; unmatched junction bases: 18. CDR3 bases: TGCGCCAGCAGCCCGCGCGGCTATCTAGGGAGGGAGGTAGAGACCCAGTACTTC. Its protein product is CASSPRGYLGREVETQYF.

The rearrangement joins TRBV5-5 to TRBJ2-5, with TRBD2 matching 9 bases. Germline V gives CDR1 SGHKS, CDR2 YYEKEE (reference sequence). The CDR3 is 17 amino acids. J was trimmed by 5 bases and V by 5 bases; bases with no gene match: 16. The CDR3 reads CASSTLAAGGPEETQYF. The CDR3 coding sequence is TGTGCCAGCAGTACTCTAGCGGCGGGAGGGCCGGAGGAGACCCAGTACTTC.

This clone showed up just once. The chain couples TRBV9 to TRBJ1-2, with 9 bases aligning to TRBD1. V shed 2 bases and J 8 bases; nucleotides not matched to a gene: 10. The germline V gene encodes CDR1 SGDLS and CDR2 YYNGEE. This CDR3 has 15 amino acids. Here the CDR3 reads CASSVSTQGAHGYTF. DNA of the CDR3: TGTGCCAGCAGCGTTAGCACACAGGGGGCGCACGGCTACACCTTC.

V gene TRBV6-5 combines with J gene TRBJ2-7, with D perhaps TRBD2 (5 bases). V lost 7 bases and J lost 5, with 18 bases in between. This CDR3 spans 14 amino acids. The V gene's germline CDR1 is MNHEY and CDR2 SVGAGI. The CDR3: CASTQDGVRNEQYF. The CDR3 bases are TGTGCCAGCACCCAAGACGGGGTCCGGAACGAGCAGTACTTC.